The 9 T cell receptor beta chains below all came from one sample that was sequenced in a study of blood T cells in healthy people across ages. Then a second PCR, running roughly 6 to 11 cycles, was carried out with a sample-barcoded 5' primer and a J-beta primer mix. TCRdb called the 5' RACE reads again in MiXCR, with one record for every CDR3 protein. The sample contains over 600,000 distinct CDR3 sequences, 35% to 50% of which appear only once. Sequencing used blood. The receptors shown here come from a man older than 75 in good health.

Concerning this clonotype itself: One end of the junction fails to match germline, which may point to a read error. The rearrangement joins TRBV2 to TRBJ2-5; weak D call: TRBD1 (6 bases). Gene TRBJ2-4 matches the end of the DNA better, so the J call may be wrong. The CDR3 extends over 15 amino acids. Germline CDR1 and CDR2: SNHLY and FYNNEI. The CDR3 DNA is TGTGCCAGCAATGAAGCTTTACAGGGTAGAAACATTCAGTACTTC. Amino acids: CASNEALQGRNIQYF.

This chain uses TRBV3-1 with TRBJ2-5; D remains unclear. There are 15 residues in the CDR3. V lost 8 bases, J lost 5 bases, and 21 bases lay in between. Germline loops: CDR1 LGHDT, CDR2 YNNKEL (reference sequence). The CDR3 DNA reads as TGTGCCAGCCAAGAAGGATCCGGGCCAAAGGAGACCCAGTACTTC. This translates into CASQEGSGPKETQYF.

CDR3 loop: CASSLSGVNYGYTF. Here the CDR3 DNA reads TGTGCCAGCAGCCTCAGTGGGGTCAACTATGGCTACACCTTC. This chain connects TRBV7-9 to TRBJ1-2; unclear D gene. Germline V CDR1 and CDR2: SEHNR, FQNEAQ (reference sequence). The CDR3 is 14 residues long. Trimming shortened V by 5 bases and J by 2 bases, and 12 bases separated the two germline ends.

V and J are TRBV2 and TRBJ1-1; 7 bases map to TRBD1. This CDR3 has 14 amino acids. Germline loops: CDR1 SNHLY, CDR2 FYNNEI. With V trimmed by 7 bases and J by 4 bases, 9 bases remained unmatched. The CDR3 region is CASTPARGSTEAFF. In DNA form, the CDR3 reads TGTGCCAGCACCCCGGCCAGGGGGAGCACTGAAGCTTTCTTT.

The gene calls are TRBV6-1 and TRBJ2-2; D is perhaps TRBD2 (5 bases). Trimming pared 7 bases from V and 3 bases from J, leaving 6 bases between. In germline, CDR1 is MNHNS, CDR2 SASEGT. The CDR3 is made up of 12 amino acids. CDR3 sequence: CASTRDTGELFF. CDR3 nucleotides: TGTGCCAGCACGAGGGACACCGGGGAGCTGTTTTTT.

The V gene is TRBV6-2 or TRBV6-3, the J gene TRBJ1-4; tentatively, D is TRBD1 (5 bases). V lost 6 bases to trimming and J lost 4 bases, with 9 bases between them. Germline V CDR1 and CDR2: MNHEY, SVGEGT. There are 13 residues in the CDR3. The CDR3 sequence is CASSRQSNEKLFF. The CDR3 bases are TGTGCCAGCAGCCGACAGAGTAATGAAAAACTGTTTTTT.

This clonotype came up many times. The chain employs TRBV6-6 and TRBJ2-2; D is perhaps TRBD1 (6 bases). The germline CDR1 and CDR2 sequences are MNHNY and SVGAGI (reference sequence). V lost 4 bases, J lost 7 bases, and 13 bases lay in between. This CDR3 spans 14 amino acids. The chain's CDR3 is CASSSQGWVGELFF. As DNA, the CDR3 is TGTGCCAGCAGTTCACAGGGATGGGTCGGGGAGCTGTTTTTT.

A few counts support this clonotype. The V call is TRBV7-8, the J call TRBJ2-3; D may be TRBD2 (6 bases). The CDR3 is 17 residues long. From germline, CDR1 is SGHVS and CDR2 FQNEAQ. With 1 base removed from V and 3 bases from J, the gap between germline ends came to 17 bases. The CDR3 spells CASSLGASVRATDTQYF. The CDR3 nucleotides read TGTGCCAGCAGCTTAGGGGCTAGCGTGAGGGCAACAGATACGCAGTATTTT.

Turning to this clonotype: It may be a read error: a sequence one base away is much more abundant. This chain uses TRBV21-1 with TRBJ2-6. TRBV21-1 is shown as a pseudogene. The CDR3 runs 20 residues. The CDR3 region is CASSKGSRHERFSGANVLTF. CDR3 nucleotides: TGTGCCAGCAGCAAAGGCTCGCGTCATGAAAGGTTCTCTGGGGCCAACGTCCTGACTTTC.